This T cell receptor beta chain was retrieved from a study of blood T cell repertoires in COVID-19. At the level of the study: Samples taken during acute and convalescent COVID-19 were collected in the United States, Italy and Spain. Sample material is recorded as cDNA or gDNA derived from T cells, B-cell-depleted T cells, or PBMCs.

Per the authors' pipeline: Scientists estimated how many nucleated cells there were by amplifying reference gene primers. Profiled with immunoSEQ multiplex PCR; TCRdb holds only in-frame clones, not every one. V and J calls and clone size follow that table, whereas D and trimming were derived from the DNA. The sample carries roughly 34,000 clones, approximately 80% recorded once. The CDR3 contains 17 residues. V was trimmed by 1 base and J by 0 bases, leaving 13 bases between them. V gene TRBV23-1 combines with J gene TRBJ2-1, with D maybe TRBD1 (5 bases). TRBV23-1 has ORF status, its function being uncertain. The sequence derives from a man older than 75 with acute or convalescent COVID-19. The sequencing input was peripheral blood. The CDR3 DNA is TGCGCCAGCAGTCAATGGGCAAGGGGCAACTCCTACAATGAGCAGTTCTTC. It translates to CASSQWARGNSYNEQFF.